The 3 T cell receptor beta chains in this list originate from one sample, sequenced in a study of Graves' ophthalmopathy and Graves' hyperthyroidism. As the template, RNA transcripts were used to amplify TCR beta CDR3 regions. HTBI primers were employed in first-round RT-PCR, then a second-round multiplex PCR followed. TCRdb passed the multiplex PCR reads through MiXCR, listing each CDR3 protein once. The sample holds a few hundred thousand distinct CDR3 sequences, roughly 40% seen once. Sample: peripheral blood or thyroid tissue (not recorded which). The receptors derive from an adult man with Graves' hyperthyroidism.

The rearrangement links TRBV29-1 to TRBJ2-2; 10 bases match TRBD1. Germline V gene lookup returns CDR1 SQVTM and CDR2 ANQGSEA. This CDR3 comprises 14 residues. The junction had 7 bases not matched to a gene; V was cut back by 2 bases and J by 10 bases. Here the CDR3 reads CSVEIRDRGEELFF. The CDR3 coding sequence is TGCAGCGTTGAAATCCGGGACAGGGGTGAGGAGCTGTTTTTT.

At least ten counts were recorded for this clonotype. The J gene is TRBJ1-5, the V gene TRBV12-3 or TRBV12-4; possibly TRBD1 for D (5 bases). V was shortened by 6 bases and J by 10 bases, with 13 bases between the two germline ends. This CDR3 has 12 amino acids. The CDR3 protein is CASRGDGGPQHF. The DNA for the CDR3 is TGTGCCAGCAGGGGGGACGGTGGCCCCCAGCATTTT.

The chain recombines TRBV29-1 with TRBJ2-7; D not resolved. The J call may be wrong; the DNA end is better matched by TRBJ2-1. The CDR3 has 14 amino acids. CDR1 and CDR2 from the germline V gene are SQVTM and ANQGSEA. As DNA, the CDR3 is TGCAGCGTTAAGGGTCTGACGGCCTACAATGAGCAGTTCTTC. This gives the protein CSVKGLTAYNEQFF.